These 25 T cell receptor beta chains share one sample of origin, sequenced in a study of PD-1 blockade in classical Hodgkin lymphoma. Assay used: immunoSEQ multiplex PCR; TCRdb lists only in-frame clones, some missing. The top ten clones hold around 9% of a sample with about 40,000 clones, 85% to 90% of them seen once. Each patient relapsed following autologous stem cell transplantation, and prior brentuximab vedotin exposure differed. The sample was peripheral blood mononuclear cells (PBMCs), taken at baseline. These receptors came from a human donor with classical Hodgkin lymphoma.

This CDR3 reads CASKSGFTSTDTQYF. The CDR3 coding sequence is TGTGCCAGTAAGAGCGGGTTCACCAGCACAGATACGCAGTATTTT. This chain joins TRBV27 and TRBJ2-3; the D gene is possibly TRBD2 (6 bases). V lost 9 bases and J 0 bases, leaving 16 bases between the germline ends. Per the germline V gene, CDR1 is MNHEY and CDR2 is SMNVEV (reference sequence). The CDR3 contains 15 residues.

The CDR3 DNA follows: TGTGCCATTCGGCAGGGAGGATCCTACGAGCAGTACTTC. Amino acids: CAIRQGGSYEQYF. The chain has TRBV6-1 and TRBJ2-7; a possible D gene is TRBD2 (6 bases). Germline CDR1 reads MNHNS; CDR2 reads SASEGT. V lost 10 bases, J lost 1 base, and 14 bases lay in between. The CDR3 loop spans 13 amino acids.

The chain links TRBV10-1 to TRBJ2-3; D is possibly TRBD2 (6 bases). The CDR3 has 12 amino acids. V lost 7 bases to trimming and J lost 8 bases, with 13 bases between them. Germline CDR1 is WNHNN and CDR2 is SYGVQD (reference sequence). The CDR3: CASTQAGRTQYF. In DNA, the CDR3 is TGCGCCAGCACCCAGGCGGGGCGTACGCAGTATTTT.

The V call is TRBV2, the J call TRBJ1-2, with no clear D. The CDR3 runs to 13 residues. CDR1 and CDR2 (germline): SNHLY, FYNNEI. Trimming stripped 1 base from V and 2 bases from J, with 5 bases between. CDR3 loop: CASSEGRNYGYTF. As DNA, the CDR3 is TGTGCCAGCAGTGAAGGGCGGAACTATGGCTACACCTTC.

The chain carries TRBV19 and TRBJ1-2, with D perhaps matching TRBD1 (5 bases). The CDR3 totals 14 residues. Germline CDR1 is LNHDA and CDR2 is SQIVND (reference sequence). V was shortened by 3 bases and J by 6 bases, with 14 bases between the two germline ends. In DNA form, the CDR3 reads TGTGCCAGTAGTATCCGTTCAGGGCAGAATGGCTACACCTTC. Its translation is CASSIRSGQNGYTF. Based on the CDR3 plus reference TRBV19 and TRBJ1-2, the full variable domain is DGGITQSPKYLFRKEGQNVTLSCEQNLNHDAMYWYRQDPGQGLRLIYYSQIVNDFQKGDIAEGYSVSREKKESFPLTVTSAQKNPTAFYLCASSIRSGQNGYTFGSGTRLTVV.

This clone was recorded only once. This sequence joins TRBV18 and TRBJ2-2; a possible D gene is TRBD1 (6 bases). Trimming removed 6 bases from V and 0 bases from J, with 11 bases in between. Germline V CDR1 and CDR2: KGHSH, LQKENI. This CDR3 region has 15 residues. As DNA, the CDR3 is TGTGCCAGCTCGCTCGCAGGGGCGAACACCGGGGAGCTGTTTTTT. This encodes CASSLAGANTGELFF.

This chain uses TRBV7-6 with TRBJ2-5, with 11 bases matching TRBD2. This CDR3 contains 16 residues. The V and J ends lost 3 bases and 4 bases, in that order; junction bases with no gene match: 7. Germline V gene data show CDR1 as SGHVS and CDR2 as FNYEAQ. The CDR3 nucleotides are TGTGCCAGCAGCTTCTTACTAGCGGGAGACTCAGAGACCCAGTACTTC. This encodes CASSFLLAGDSETQYF.

This chain connects TRBV7-2 to TRBJ2-5; D perhaps matches TRBD1 (5 bases). Germline CDR1 and CDR2: SGHTA and FQGNSA. Trimming took 0 bases from V and 0 from J, leaving 14 bases between them. This CDR3 spans 17 amino acids. CDR3 in amino acids: CASSLAPLRDYQETQYF. DNA of the CDR3: TGTGCCAGCAGCTTAGCCCCCCTCAGGGATTACCAAGAGACCCAGTACTTC.

The rearrangement links TRBV2 to TRBJ1-3, with TRBD1 identical over 8 bases. After removal of 7 bases from V and 0 bases from J, the junction contained 8 bases not matched to a gene. This CDR3 is built from 16 residues. Germline assignment: CDR1 SNHLY and CDR2 FYNNEI. The chain's CDR3 is CASTSGQGPSGNTIYF. CDR3 bases: TGTGCCAGCACTTCAGGACAGGGCCCCTCTGGAAACACCATATATTTT.

The CDR3, as DNA: TGTGCCAGCAGCTTCCTAGAGGGACAGGGGACCTATGGCTACACCTTC. This translates into CASSFLEGQGTYGYTF. V and J are TRBV7-2 and TRBJ1-2; 10 nucleotides align to TRBD1. This CDR3 has 16 residues. V shed 3 bases, J shed 4 bases, and the junction held 8 bases outside the gene matches. Germline values: CDR1 SGHTA, CDR2 FQGNSA.

The CDR3 spells CASSLLAGITDTQYF. CDR3 DNA: TGTGCCAGCAGCTTACTAGCGGGAATCACAGATACGCAGTATTTT. The chain joins TRBV7-9 to TRBJ2-3; 9 bases are shared with TRBD2. Germline assignment: CDR1 SEHNR and CDR2 FQNEAQ (reference sequence). Losses at the gene ends were 2 bases for V and 2 bases for J; bases not matched to a gene: 2. This CDR3 has 15 amino acids.

This clone was found once. The rearrangement links TRBV4-2 to TRBJ1-1; D is unresolved. Trimming pared 0 bases from V and 5 bases from J, leaving 19 bases between. The CDR3 has 17 residues. Germline-derived CDR1 and CDR2 are LGHNA and YNFKEQ. As DNA, the CDR3 is TGTGCCAGCAGCCAAGATTTTCCCCTTTATGGACTAACTGAAGCTTTCTTT. This gives the protein CASSQDFPLYGLTEAFF.

The genes are TRBV7-3 and TRBJ2-5, with D uncertain. The ends were cut back, 4 bases at V and 5 bases at J, with 11 bases in the middle. This CDR3 is built from 13 residues. Germline V lookup: CDR1 SGHTA, CDR2 FQGTGA. The CDR3 coding sequence is TGTGCCAGCAGCTCCCGGGTAGAGGAGACCCAGTACTTC. It yields the protein CASSSRVEETQYF.

The V gene is TRBV19, the J gene TRBJ2-1, with TRBD1 identical over 11 bases. The V gene end was trimmed by 8 bases and the J gene end by 4 bases; junction bases not matched to a gene: 1. The CDR3 has 13 amino acids. Germline CDR1 is LNHDA and CDR2 is SQIVND (reference sequence). The CDR3 nucleotides read TGTGCCAGTGGGACAGGGGGTTACAATGAGCAGTTCTTC. Protein sequence: CASGTGGYNEQFF.

This clone is classed as medium-sized. The rearrangement uses TRBV23-1 and TRBJ1-1; no reliable D call. TRBV23-1 is an open reading frame, and its role is uncertain. The CDR3 is made up of 14 amino acids. Trimming took off 5 bases at V and 1 base at J, with 11 bases between the two ends. The CDR3 DNA reads as TGCGCCAGCAGTGTACAGTTAGGGAACACTGAAGCTTTCTTT. Its protein product is CASSVQLGNTEAFF.

The chain employs TRBV2 and TRBJ1-2; 8 nucleotides match TRBD1. Germline loops: CDR1 SNHLY, CDR2 FYNNEI. The CDR3 is made up of 15 amino acids. Trimming at V came to 1 base and at J to 4 bases, leaving 5 bases not matched to a gene. CDR3 amino acids: CASSEGRGRIYGYTF. Here the CDR3 DNA reads TGTGCCAGCAGTGAAGGCAGGGGGCGCATCTATGGCTACACCTTC.

The chain uses TRBV7-3 and TRBJ2-3; TRBD1 might be the D (5 bases). CDR3 length equals 15 residues. The V end was cut by 2 bases, the J end by 1 base, with 10 bases between. CDR1 SGHTA and CDR2 FQGTGA come from the germline V gene. The CDR3, as DNA: TGTGCCAGCAGCTTATTGGGGCATGGCACAGATACGCAGTATTTT. Protein product: CASSLLGHGTDTQYF.

The genes are TRBV15 and TRBJ2-1; TRBD2 agrees at 8 bases. J was trimmed by 3 bases and V by 5 bases; bases with no gene match: 6. This CDR3 contains 15 residues. Germline V gene sequence: CDR1 LNHNV, CDR2 YYDKDF (reference sequence). The CDR3 here is CATSWSGGVYNEQFF. In DNA form, the CDR3 reads TGTGCCACCAGCTGGAGCGGGGGCGTCTACAATGAGCAGTTCTTC.

This rearrangement joins TRBV15 to TRBJ2-1; D may match TRBD1 or TRBD2 (6 bases each). V dropped 1 base and J dropped 0 bases, with 16 bases sitting between them. CDR1 is LNHNV and CDR2 is YYDKDF in the germline V gene (reference sequence). The CDR3 has 18 residues. CDR3 nucleotides: TGTGCCACCAGCAGAGGGCCCCCGGGGGCAAGCTCCTACAATGAGCAGTTCTTC. Translated: CATSRGPPGASSYNEQFF.

The table lists this clone with a count of one. V and J are TRBV28 and TRBJ1-4; D might be TRBD1 (6 bases). The CDR3 runs to 15 residues. In germline, CDR1 is MDHEN, CDR2 SYDVKM. V was shortened by 2 bases and J by 3 bases, with 10 bases between the two germline ends. The chain's CDR3 is CASSLTGMPNEKLFF. CDR3 bases: TGTGCCAGCAGTTTAACAGGGATGCCTAATGAAAAACTGTTTTTT.

The genes are TRBV7-3 and TRBJ1-1; D not certain. The CDR3 consists of 14 residues. Germline CDR1 and CDR2: SGHTA and FQGTGA. Between the trimmed V and J ends, which lost 2 bases and 3 bases, there was a span of 10 bases. As DNA, the CDR3 is TGTGCCAGCAGCTTAGGAGGCAGCCACACTGAAGCTTTCTTT. The encoded protein is CASSLGGSHTEAFF.

The rearrangement links TRBV7-3 to TRBJ2-1; 11 nucleotides agree with TRBD2. Germline lookup yields CDR1 SGHTA and CDR2 FQGTGA. The CDR3 length is 15 residues. Unmatched junction bases numbered 9, after V lost 5 bases and J lost 9 bases. The DNA for the CDR3 is TGTGCCAGCAGCGCCTCGACTAGCGGGAAGGGTGAGCAGTTCTTC. Its protein product is CASSASTSGKGEQFF.

The rearrangement links TRBV9 to TRBJ2-5; unclear D gene. This CDR3 has 13 residues. The V gene lost 0 bases and the J gene lost 3 bases, with 6 bases spanning the gap. Per germline, CDR1 SGDLS and CDR2 YYNGEE. The CDR3 protein is CASSVGTKETQYF. In DNA form, the CDR3 reads TGTGCCAGCAGCGTAGGTACCAAAGAGACCCAGTACTTC.

The chain carries TRBV6-5 and TRBJ2-7; 7 bases match TRBD1. Looked up from germline, CDR1 is MNHEY and CDR2 is SVGAGI. CDR3 length: 15 amino acids. V gave up 4 bases and J gave up 1 base; unmatched junction bases: 7. In nucleotides, the CDR3 is TGTGCCAGCAGTTTCGCCTGGGACAGTTCCTACGAGCAGTACTTC. Amino acids: CASSFAWDSSYEQYF.

The chain's CDR3 is CASSYRVDTDTQYF. The DNA for the CDR3 is TGTGCCAGCAGTTACAGGGTGGACACAGATACGCAGTATTTT. The chain joins TRBV27 to TRBJ2-3; TRBD1 is a possible D gene (6 bases). Germline CDR1 MNHEY, CDR2 SMNVEV (reference sequence). Trimming removed 4 bases at V and 2 bases at J, with 10 bases between. CDR3 length equals 14 residues.